Described below is a single TCR beta chain sequence and its context. Antigen: not known. The data were taken from a study of cytomegalovirus exposure and HLA in healthy donors. Study-wide results and limits: Generally TCR sequences proved uncommon, though certain public TCRs appeared in numerous donors. Analysis was carried out at a later point, and it linked a missense DCLRE1C variant to TCR beta V- and J-gene trimming.

It was with 60 Vbeta and 13 Jbeta primers that the PCR ran. Profiling relied on immunoSEQ multiplex PCR, and the TCRdb table lists in-frame clones only, not all of them. The repertoire holds over 200,000 clones, with 60% to 80% as singletons. The TCR was taken from a male donor in good health and CMV-seronegative. Sample: PBMCs.

CDR3 in DNA: TGTGCCAGCAGCCTGATGGGGGCACCCAATTCACCCCTCCACTTT. Translating it yields CASSLMGAPNSPLHF. The chain joins TRBV7-2 to TRBJ1-6, with D tentatively TRBD1 (6 bases). Trimming left V 5 bases short and J 7 bases short, with 15 bases between. The CDR3 length is 15 residues. Germline CDR1 reads SGHTA; CDR2 reads FQGNSA.